The clone carrying this TCR beta chain was counted between two and nine times. The antigen is not known. One end of the junction is discordant with germline, which a read error may explain. Germline V gene sequence: CDR1 SEHNR, CDR2 FQNEAQ (reference sequence). The CDR3 extends over 13 amino acids. The sample comes from a study of cytomegalovirus exposure and HLA in healthy donors. Study-level points and caveats: In an earlier analysis, about 90% or about 30%: the productive usage of most TCR beta V segments.

The donors comprised healthy bone marrow donors. The PCR had 60 Vbeta and 13 Jbeta primers. Sequencing used immunoSEQ multiplex PCR; TCRdb keeps in-frame clones, though not all of them. The table includes about 130,000 clones, 75% to 85% detected once. V and J are TRBV7-9 and TRBJ1-1; TRBD1 might be the D (5 bases). The material sequenced was PBMCs. This receptor was identified in a male donor in good health and CMV-seronegative. CDR3 sequence reads: CSSGGGLYTEAFF. For the CDR3, the DNA is TGTTCCAGCGGGGGGGGACTATACACTGAAGCTTTCTTT.